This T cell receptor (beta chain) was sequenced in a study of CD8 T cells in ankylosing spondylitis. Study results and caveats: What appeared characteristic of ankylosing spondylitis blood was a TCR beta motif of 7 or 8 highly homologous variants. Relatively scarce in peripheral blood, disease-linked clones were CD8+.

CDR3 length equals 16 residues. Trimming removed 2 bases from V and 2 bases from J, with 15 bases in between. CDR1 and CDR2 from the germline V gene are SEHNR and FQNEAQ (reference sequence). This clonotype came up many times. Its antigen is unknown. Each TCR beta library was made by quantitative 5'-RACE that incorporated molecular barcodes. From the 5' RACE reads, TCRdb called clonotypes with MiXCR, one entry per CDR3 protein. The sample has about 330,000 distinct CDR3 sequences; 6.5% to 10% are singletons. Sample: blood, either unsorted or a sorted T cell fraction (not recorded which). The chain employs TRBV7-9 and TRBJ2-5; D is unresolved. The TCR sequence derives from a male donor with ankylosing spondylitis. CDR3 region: CASSLLADPAQETQYF. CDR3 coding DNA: TGTGCCAGCAGCTTATTGGCGGATCCCGCTCAAGAGACCCAGTACTTC.